The 12 T cell receptor beta chains below come from one sample, sequenced in a study of breast tumors, draining lymph nodes, adjacent tissues. TCRdb processed the multiplex PCR reads anew with MiXCR; each CDR3 protein has one entry. This sample has under 15,000 distinct CDR3 sequences, with about 70% found just once. The specimen was tumor-adjacent breast tissue. All receptors come from a female donor with breast cancer. Some clones in this sample may be carry-over from other donors' samples.

This clonotype was counted a few times. The chain combines TRBV5-8 with TRBJ2-7; the D is unclear. Germline lookup yields CDR1 SGHTS and CDR2 YDEGEE. V lost 5 bases and J lost 4, with 10 bases in between. This CDR3 is built from 12 residues. CDR3 protein: CASRHKRYEQYF. In DNA form, the CDR3 reads TGTGCCAGCAGACATAAGAGGTACGAGCAGTACTTC.

V gene TRBV6-6 combines with J gene TRBJ1-5, with no clear D. Trimming cost V 2 bases and J 0 bases, with 5 bases left between them. In germline, CDR1 is MNHNY, CDR2 SVGAGI (reference sequence). This CDR3 comprises 14 residues. CDR3 protein: CASSYQDSNQPQHF. The CDR3 nucleotides are TGTGCCAGCAGTTACCAGGATAGCAATCAGCCCCAGCATTTT.

V and J are TRBV20-1 and TRBJ2-7; perhaps TRBD2 as D (6 bases). Per germline, CDR1 DFQATT and CDR2 SNEGSKA (reference sequence). The CDR3 runs to 15 residues. Trimming pared 3 bases from V and 0 bases from J, leaving 15 bases between. CDR3 sequence reads: CSASDSSGASYEQYF. The CDR3 DNA is TGCAGTGCTAGCGATAGTAGCGGAGCCTCCTACGAGCAGTACTTC.

The J gene is TRBJ2-7, the V gene TRBV20-1; possibly TRBD1 for D (6 bases). Germline V lookup: CDR1 DFQATT, CDR2 SNEGSKA (reference sequence). With 3 bases removed from V and 3 bases from J, the gap between germline ends came to 12 bases. The CDR3 spans 13 residues. The CDR3 region is CSASRGQFYEQYF. CDR3 nucleotides: TGCAGTGCTAGCCGAGGACAGTTCTACGAGCAGTACTTC.

In this sample, this clonotype turned up many times. The chain is built from TRBV5-5 and TRBJ1-2; tentative D call: TRBD1 (5 bases). The length of the CDR3 is 15 residues. Trimming pared 0 bases from V and 5 bases from J, leaving 14 bases between. Germline CDR1 SGHKS, CDR2 YYEKEE (reference sequence). The CDR3 DNA is TGTGCCAGCAGCTTGGGTCGAGGGGTCCAATATGGCTACACCTTC. It translates to CASSLGRGVQYGYTF.

By sample fraction, this clonotype is medium-sized. The chain uses TRBV30 and TRBJ2-7, with 10 bases that match TRBD1. Looked up from germline, CDR1 is GTSNPN and CDR2 is SVGIG (reference sequence). With V trimmed by 1 base and J by 2 bases, 2 bases remained unmatched. This CDR3 is built from 14 residues. The CDR3 region has the DNA TGTGCCTGGAGTGGAGGGACAGGGGCCTACGAGCAGTACTTC. Amino acid sequence: CAWSGGTGAYEQYF.

The genes are TRBV5-6 and TRBJ2-5, with 9 bases aligning to TRBD1. Germline V CDR1 and CDR2: SGHDT, YYEEEE. This CDR3 comprises 17 residues. Unmatched junction bases numbered 10, after V lost 0 bases and J lost 4 bases. CDR3 residues: CASSLAWGQGGRETQYF. DNA for the CDR3: TGTGCCAGCAGCTTGGCGTGGGGACAGGGAGGTCGAGAGACCCAGTACTTC.

CDR3 DNA sequence: TGCAGTGCTAGGGCCGGGACAGGGGGCGAGACCCAGTACTTC. Its translation: CSARAGTGGETQYF. The rearrangement links TRBV20-1 to TRBJ2-5; 12 bases align to TRBD1. The CDR3 has 14 amino acids. Germline CDR1 reads DFQATT; CDR2 reads SNEGSKA (reference sequence). V shed 3 bases, J shed 5 bases, and the junction held 4 bases outside the gene matches.

V usage is TRBV7-2 and J usage is TRBJ2-1; D remains unclear. Germline V CDR1 and CDR2: SGHTA, FQGNSA. The CDR3 length is 15 residues. V lost 1 base to trimming and J lost 5 bases, with 12 bases between them. The CDR3 reads CASSLGGFANNEQFF. The DNA of the CDR3 is TGTGCCAGCAGCTTAGGGGGATTCGCGAACAATGAGCAGTTCTTC.

In this sample, this clonotype turned up many times. This rearrangement joins TRBV6-2 or TRBV6-3 to TRBJ2-1, with D unresolved. Between the trimmed V and J ends, which lost 0 bases and 9 bases, there was a span of 6 bases. The CDR3 has 12 residues. Germline loops: CDR1 MNHEY, CDR2 SVGEGT. CDR3 amino acids: CASSYSTLEQFF. In nucleotides, the CDR3 is TGTGCCAGCAGTTACTCGACTCTTGAGCAGTTCTTC.

The chain is built from TRBV2 and TRBJ1-2; 7 bases map to TRBD1. The CDR3 extends over 14 amino acids. Germline V CDR1 and CDR2: SNHLY, FYNNEI. Losses at the gene ends were 7 bases for V and 7 bases for J; bases not matched to a gene: 12. CDR3 protein: CASNPGGSWGGYTF. In nucleotides, the CDR3 is TGTGCCAGCAATCCAGGGGGGTCGTGGGGTGGCTACACCTTC. Full variable domain (outside the CDR3, taken from reference TRBV2 and TRBJ1-2): EPEVTQTPSHQVTQMGQEVILRCVPISNHLYFYWYRQILGQKVEFLVSFYNNEISEKSEIFDDQFSVERPDGSNFTLKIRSTKLEDSAMYFCASNPGGSWGGYTFGSGTRLTVV.

The chain combines TRBV20-1 with TRBJ2-1; D unresolved. CDR1 DFQATT and CDR2 SNEGSKA come from the germline V gene (reference sequence). There are 12 residues in the CDR3. V was cut by 0 bases and J by 10 bases, with 10 bases left in between. CDR3 protein: CSARDREREQFF. The CDR3 DNA follows: TGCAGTGCTAGAGATCGAGAGAGAGAGCAGTTCTTC.